The 9 T cell receptor beta chains below were found in one sample sequenced in a study of T cell repertoires in cytomegalovirus infection (dated by TCRdb to between 2018 and 2020). What these receptors recognize is not known. This sample's treatment or condition label indicates: in vitro stimulation with specific CMV peptide epitopes to enrich CMV-specific T cells. Sequenced using an Illumina HiSeq 1500. The raw public reads went through TCRdb reprocessing: fastp at Q25, MiXCR clone calling, in-frame beta chains kept. Each entry merges the rows of one CDR3 protein and shows their most common DNA and genes. This sample lists 230,000 or so distinct CDR3 sequences; 35% to 40% were detected once. The top ten hold 55% to 70% of the sample. The sample here was CD8+ T cells from cultured PBMCs, taken from culture after CMV antigen stimulation. The receptors come from a human donor in good health (CMV status not recorded). Some clones in this sample may be carry-over from other donors' samples.

As DNA, the CDR3 is TGTGCCAGCAGCCACAAAGACAGGGTGGAGACCCAGTACTTC. Its protein is CASSHKDRVETQYF. This sequence joins TRBV7-9 and TRBJ2-5; TRBD1 agrees at 7 bases. There are 14 residues in the CDR3. Germline assignment: CDR1 SEHNR and CDR2 FQNEAQ (reference sequence). The V segment lost 5 bases and the J segment 5 bases; nucleotides outside the gene matches: 8.

This clonotype was observed a few times. The chain joins TRBV10-3 to TRBJ2-5; no reliable D call. Germline CDR1 and CDR2: ENHRY and SYGVKD. CDR3 length: 11 amino acids. The V and J ends lost 6 bases and 2 bases respectively, with 4 bases between them. The CDR3 protein is CAIRDQETQYF. The DNA for the CDR3 is TGTGCCATCAGGGATCAAGAGACCCAGTACTTC.

The sample holds a few counts of this clonotype. This sequence joins TRBV12-5 and TRBJ2-7; D gene unclear. V was shortened by 7 bases and J by 2 bases, with 9 bases between the two germline ends. The germline V gene encodes CDR1 LGHNT and CDR2 FRNRAP. This CDR3 has 12 amino acids. CDR3 DNA sequence: TGTGCTAGTGCGGACCCCCCCTACGAGCAGTACTTC. Encoded protein: CASADPPYEQYF.

This clonotype was counted a few times. The genes are TRBV19 and TRBJ2-6, with D unclear. The CDR3 covers 13 residues. Germline lookup yields CDR1 LNHDA and CDR2 SQIVND (reference sequence). V gave up 7 bases and J gave up 3 bases, with 7 bases separating them. CDR3 coding DNA: TGTGCCAGTACTGTGATTGGGGCCAACGTCCTGACTTTC. Protein product: CASTVIGANVLTF.

This rearrangement joins TRBV19 to TRBJ2-1, with a tentative D call TRBD2 (6 bases). The length of the CDR3 is 15 residues. In germline, CDR1 is LNHDA, CDR2 SQIVND (reference sequence). V lost 1 base and J lost 2, with 9 bases in between. DNA of the CDR3: TGTGCCAGTAGTATAGCGGGAGTGGCCTACAATGAGCAGTTCTTC. It translates to CASSIAGVAYNEQFF.

This clonotype was observed a few times. The gene calls are TRBV28 and TRBJ2-4; no firm D call. Trimming removed 1 base at V and 0 bases at J, with 7 bases between. From germline, CDR1 is MDHEN and CDR2 SYDVKM. The CDR3 is 15 residues long. CDR3 sequence (DNA): TGTGCCAGCAGTTTATCGGCGGTAGCCAAAAACATTCAGTACTTC. Its protein product is CASSLSAVAKNIQYF. The whole variable domain, remainder taken from reference TRBV28 and TRBJ2-4, is DVKVTQSSRYLVKRTGEKVFLECVQDMDHENMFWYRQDPGLGLRLIYFSYDVKMKEKGDIPEGYSVSREKKERFSLILESASTNQTSMYLCASSLSAVAKNIQYFGAGTRLSVL.

The chain is built from TRBV30 and TRBJ1-1; no clear D gene. The CDR3 loop spans 16 amino acids. Per the germline V gene, CDR1 is GTSNPN and CDR2 is SVGIG (reference sequence). V dropped 1 base and J dropped 1 base, with 16 bases sitting between them. CDR3: CAWSESGVWRNTEAFF. CDR3 coding DNA: TGTGCCTGGAGTGAAAGCGGGGTGTGGAGGAACACTGAAGCTTTCTTT.

The chain recombines TRBV7-6 with TRBJ1-6, with D perhaps TRBD1 (6 bases). This CDR3 region has 16 residues. Germline V CDR1 and CDR2: SGHVS, FNYEAQ. Trimming left V 5 bases short and J 10 bases short, with 21 bases between. The CDR3 sequence is CASSQTGGTPSSPLHF. The DNA for the CDR3 is TGTGCCAGCAGCCAGACAGGAGGAACTCCTAGCTCACCCCTCCACTTT.

V usage is TRBV7-2 and J usage is TRBJ2-3; 8 nucleotides agree with TRBD1. In germline, CDR1 is SGHTA, CDR2 FQGNSA. The CDR3 runs 17 residues. The junction had 11 bases not matched to a gene; V was cut back by 4 bases and J by 2 bases. The CDR3 bases are TGTGCCAGCAGCTGGGCAGGGGGCCGCCCCGCCACAGATACGCAGTATTTT. Amino acid sequence: CASSWAGGRPATDTQYF.